The clone carrying this T cell receptor beta chain appeared a single time. What it binds is unknown. Construction of the TCRbeta library involved unique molecular identifiers. TCRdb reprocessed the PCR reads via MiXCR and lists one record per CDR3 protein. The sample consists of about 980,000 distinct CDR3 sequences, about 29% of them appearing once. Per germline, CDR1 DFQATT and CDR2 SNEGSKA (reference sequence). The CDR3 runs 14 residues. The V and J ends lost 0 bases and 7 bases respectively, with 15 bases between them. The data are from a study of T-cell reconstitution after alpha-beta-depleted transplantation in children. Broader study findings: Newly made T cells mostly supplied T-cell counts and diversity one year after transplant.

The sequenced sample was PBMCs, mostly from graft donor cells, obtained 360 days after TCRalphabeta/CD19-depleted stem cell transplant. The TCR sequence derives from a boy younger than two who had a stem cell transplant for SCID, so the T cells may come from the graft donor. The J gene is TRBJ1-2, the V gene TRBV20-1, with D possibly matching TRBD1 (5 bases). CDR3 nucleotide sequence: TGCAGTGCTAGAGATCAGGCAGGGTGGCGTGGCTACACCTTC. This sequence encodes CSARDQAGWRGYTF.